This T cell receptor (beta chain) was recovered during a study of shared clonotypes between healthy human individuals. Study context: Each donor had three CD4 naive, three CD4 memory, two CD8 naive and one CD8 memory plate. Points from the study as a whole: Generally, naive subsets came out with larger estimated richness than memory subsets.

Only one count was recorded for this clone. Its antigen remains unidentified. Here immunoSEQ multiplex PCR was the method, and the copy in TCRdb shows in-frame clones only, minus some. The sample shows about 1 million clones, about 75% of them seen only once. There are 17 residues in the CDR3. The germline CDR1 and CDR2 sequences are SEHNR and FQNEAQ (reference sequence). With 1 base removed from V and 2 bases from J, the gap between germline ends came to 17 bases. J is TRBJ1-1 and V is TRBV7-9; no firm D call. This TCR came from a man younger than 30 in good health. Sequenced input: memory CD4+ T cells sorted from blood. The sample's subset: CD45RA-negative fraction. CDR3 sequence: CASSLVGSLRTNTEAFF. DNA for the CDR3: TGTGCCAGCAGCTTAGTCGGGTCTCTCCGAACTAACACTGAAGCTTTCTTT.